This TCR beta chain appears in the sequencing data of a study of shared clonotypes between healthy human individuals. Findings of the study overall: Of the naive CD4 clonotypes, roughly 5% were shared across a handful of donors. Non-shared clonotypes had lower generation probabilities than those shared by all four donors.

Concerning this clone: Antigen unknown.

DNA at 150 to 200 ng, roughly 30,000 T cell genomes, went into sorted-subset replicate PCRs. Only in-frame clones appear in the TCRdb table, and some are missing; sequencing was by immunoSEQ multiplex PCR. The table lists 2,500,000 or so clones, approximately 93% of them singletons. Into CD45RA+ naive and CD45RA-negative memory subsets, the CD4+ cells were split. The CDR3 loop spans 14 amino acids. Germline CDR1 is SGHDT and CDR2 is YYEEEE. V lost 4 bases to trimming and J lost 11 bases, with 21 bases between them. The rearrangement joins TRBV5-6 to TRBJ1-1; D is perhaps TRBD1 (5 bases). The sequenced sample was naive CD4+ T cells from PBMCs. Documented subset: CD45RA+ positively selected. This clonotype was sampled from a man between 18 and 35 years old in good health. Some clones in this sample may be carry-over from other donors' samples. CDR3 sequence (DNA): TGTGCCAGCAGCGGGGGAGGGGTTGCCACCCAGGCTTTCTTT. This gives the protein CASSGGGVATQAFF.